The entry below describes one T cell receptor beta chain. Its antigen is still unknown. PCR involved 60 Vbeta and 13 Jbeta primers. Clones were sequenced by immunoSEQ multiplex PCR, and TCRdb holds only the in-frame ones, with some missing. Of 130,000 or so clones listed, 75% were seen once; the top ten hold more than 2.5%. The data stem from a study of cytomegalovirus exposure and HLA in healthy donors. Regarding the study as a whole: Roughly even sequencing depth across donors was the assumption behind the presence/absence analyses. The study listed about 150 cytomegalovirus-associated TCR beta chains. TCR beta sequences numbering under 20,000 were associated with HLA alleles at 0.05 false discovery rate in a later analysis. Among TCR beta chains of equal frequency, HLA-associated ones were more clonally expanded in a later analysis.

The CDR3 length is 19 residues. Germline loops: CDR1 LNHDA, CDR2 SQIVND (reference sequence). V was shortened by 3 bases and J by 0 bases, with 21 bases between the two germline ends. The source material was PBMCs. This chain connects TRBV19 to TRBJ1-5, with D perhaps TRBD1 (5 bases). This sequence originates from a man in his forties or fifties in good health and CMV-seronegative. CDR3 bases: TGTGCCAGTAGTATTAGAGACAGCGCCAGTTCTATTAGCAATCAGCCCCAGCATTTT. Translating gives CASSIRDSASSISNQPQHF.